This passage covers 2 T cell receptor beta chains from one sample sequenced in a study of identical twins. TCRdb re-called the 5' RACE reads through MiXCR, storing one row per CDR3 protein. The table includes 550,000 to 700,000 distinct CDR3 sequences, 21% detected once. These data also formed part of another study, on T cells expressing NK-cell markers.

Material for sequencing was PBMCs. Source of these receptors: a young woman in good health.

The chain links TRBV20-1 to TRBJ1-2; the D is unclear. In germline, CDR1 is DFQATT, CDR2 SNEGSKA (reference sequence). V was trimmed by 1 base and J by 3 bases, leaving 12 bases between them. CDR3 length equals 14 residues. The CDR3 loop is CSARAGGRYYGYTF. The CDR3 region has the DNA TGCAGTGCTAGAGCTGGTGGGCGATACTATGGCTACACCTTC.

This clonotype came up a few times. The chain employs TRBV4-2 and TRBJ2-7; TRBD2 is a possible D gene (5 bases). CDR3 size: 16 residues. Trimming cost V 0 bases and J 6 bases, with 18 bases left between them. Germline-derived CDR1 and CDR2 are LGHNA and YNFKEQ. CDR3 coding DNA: TGTGCCAGCAGCCAAGAGACGACTATTGGGGTTTCCGAGCAGTACTTC. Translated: CASSQETTIGVSEQYF.